What follows are 27 T cell receptor beta chains derived from one specimen sequenced in a study of neurological immune-mediated disorders. TCRdb independently ran MiXCR on the 5' RACE reads; one entry per CDR3 protein. The top ten clones hold over 40% of a sample with around 16,000 distinct CDR3 sequences, around 9.7% of them seen once. Sequenced sample: CD8+ T cells from blood. The receptors were sampled from a man over 45 in good health.

The V and J genes are TRBV20-1 and TRBJ2-2, with D possibly matching TRBD1 (5 bases). Trimming took off 2 bases at V and 0 bases at J, with 7 bases between the two ends. The CDR3 contains 14 residues. Germline CDR1 is DFQATT and CDR2 is SNEGSKA (reference sequence). The CDR3 coding sequence is TGCAGTGCTAGACCCAGGGCGAACACCGGGGAGCTGTTTTTT. It encodes CSARPRANTGELFF.

The sample holds many counts of this clonotype. This chain links TRBV10-3 with TRBJ2-1; 11 bases map to TRBD1. CDR1 ENHRY and CDR2 SYGVKD come from the germline V gene. V trimming: 10 bases; J trimming: 4 bases; junction bases outside the gene matches: 9. The length of the CDR3 is 15 residues. The CDR3, as DNA: TGTGCCACCCAAGTGGGACAGGGGGAGTACAATGAGCAGTTCTTC. Protein: CATQVGQGEYNEQFF.

This clonotype showed up many times. The CDR3 protein is CASSLWESENIQYF. The DNA of the CDR3 is TGTGCCAGCAGTTTGTGGGAATCGGAAAACATTCAGTACTTC. The chain couples TRBV6-6 to TRBJ2-4; D unresolved. The V end was cut by 4 bases, the J end by 5 bases, with 12 bases between. Germline loops: CDR1 MNHNY, CDR2 SVGAGI (reference sequence). The CDR3 is made up of 14 amino acids.

CDR3 region: CASSIENQETQYF. The CDR3 DNA sequence: TGTGCCAGTAGCATAGAGAACCAAGAGACCCAGTACTTC. The chain has TRBV7-6 and TRBJ2-5; D remains unclear. CDR1 and CDR2 from the germline V gene are SGHVS and FNYEAQ. V dropped 9 bases and J dropped 0 bases, with 11 bases sitting between them. The CDR3 runs to 13 residues.

This clonotype was recorded many times. The chain carries TRBV5-1 and TRBJ2-3, with 9 nucleotides matching TRBD2. Germline V CDR1 and CDR2: SGHRS, YFSETQ. The CDR3 runs to 14 residues. The trim removed 1 base at V and 6 bases at J, leaving 3 bases unmatched. In nucleotides, the CDR3 is TGCGCCAGCAGCTTGTTGGCGGGAGGGGATACGCAGTATTTT. This gives the protein CASSLLAGGDTQYF.

This clonotype was counted at least ten times. The chain carries TRBV7-9 and TRBJ2-5; D perhaps matches TRBD1 (6 bases). CDR1 and CDR2 (germline): SEHNR, FQNEAQ (reference sequence). This CDR3 is 13 amino acids long. Trimming stripped 5 bases from V and 4 bases from J, with 11 bases between. The CDR3 DNA sequence: TGTGCCAGCAGCCCAGGGGCCGGAGAGACCCAGTACTTC. Encoded protein: CASSPGAGETQYF.

The sample holds many counts of this clonotype. V gene TRBV15 combines with J gene TRBJ2-1; TRBD2 matches at 8 bases. Germline V gene data show CDR1 as LNHNV and CDR2 as YYDKDF (reference sequence). V shed 1 base and J 0 bases; nucleotides not matched to a gene: 5. This CDR3 comprises 17 residues. CDR3 in DNA: TGTGCCACCAGCAGAGGGGCGGGGGGTGGCTCCTACAATGAGCAGTTCTTC. Protein: CATSRGAGGGSYNEQFF.

This clonotype has a count of ten or more. This chain links TRBV10-3 with TRBJ2-2; 9 nucleotides align to TRBD1. The CDR3 sequence is 18 residues long. Germline V gene data show CDR1 as ENHRY and CDR2 as SYGVKD. Losses at the gene ends were 0 bases for V and 6 bases for J; bases not matched to a gene: 11. CDR3 loop: CAISESGKGQGGAGELFF. CDR3 bases: TGTGCCATCAGTGAGTCAGGGAAGGGACAGGGAGGCGCCGGGGAGCTGTTTTTT.

This clonotype was detected ten times or more. The V and J genes are TRBV7-2 and TRBJ2-1; possibly TRBD2 for D (5 bases). Trimming took off 3 bases at V and 0 bases at J, with 12 bases between the two ends. The CDR3 is 16 amino acids. In germline, CDR1 is SGHTA, CDR2 FQGNSA. CDR3 region: CASSFSGDPSYNEQFF. The CDR3 DNA is TGTGCCAGCAGCTTTTCCGGGGATCCCTCCTACAATGAGCAGTTCTTC.

The V and J genes are TRBV7-8 and TRBJ2-3, with D tentatively TRBD1 or TRBD2 (6 bases each). The V gene's germline CDR1 is SGHVS and CDR2 FQNEAQ. Trimming shortened V by 6 bases and J by 2 bases, and 15 bases separated the two germline ends. This CDR3 has 15 residues. This CDR3 is CASSLEGEDTDTQYF. DNA of the CDR3: TGTGCCAGCAGTCTAGAGGGGGAGGACACAGATACGCAGTATTTT. The variable domain in full, with the rest retrieved from reference TRBV7-8 and TRBJ2-3, is GAGVSQSPRYKVAKRGQDVALRCDPISGHVSLFWYQQALGQGPEFLTYFQNEAQLDKSGLPSDRFFAERPEGSVSTLKIQRTQQEDSAVYLCASSLEGEDTDTQYFGPGTRLTVL.

This clonotype has at least ten counts. CDR3 bases: TGTGCCACCAGCAGCCGGGTTGGGGACAATGAGCAGTTCTTC. It specifies CATSSRVGDNEQFF. V and J are TRBV15 and TRBJ2-1, with D unclear. Looked up from germline, CDR1 is LNHNV and CDR2 is YYDKDF (reference sequence). The germline V and J ends were trimmed by 3 bases and 5 bases, with 11 bases remaining between them. The CDR3 totals 14 residues.

This clonotype came up many times. The rearrangement uses TRBV5-6 and TRBJ2-6; D gene uncertain. CDR1 SGHDT and CDR2 YYEEEE come from the germline V gene. The V end lost 4 bases, the J end lost 0 bases, and 17 bases lay between the germline ends. The CDR3 covers 18 residues. CDR3 loop: CASSGRVQRYSGANVLTF. CDR3 bases: TGTGCCAGCAGCGGAAGGGTCCAGAGATACTCTGGGGCCAACGTCCTGACTTTC.

This clonotype was observed many times. The rearrangement links TRBV7-2 to TRBJ2-7; 8 bases map to TRBD1. Germline CDR1 SGHTA, CDR2 FQGNSA. V dropped 3 bases and J dropped 3; count of bases not matched to a gene: 4. This CDR3 contains 14 residues. The CDR3 nucleotides read TGTGCCAGCAGCTTTGGGGGACAGGTCTACGAGCAGTACTTC. Translating gives CASSFGGQVYEQYF.

This clonotype was seen repeatedly, ten times or more. The rearrangement uses TRBV24-1 and TRBJ2-7; D is perhaps TRBD2 (5 bases). Per the germline V gene, CDR1 is KGHDR and CDR2 is SFDVKD. Trimming pared 4 bases from V and 3 bases from J, leaving 6 bases between. This CDR3 is 12 amino acids long. The CDR3 nucleotides read TGTGCCACCAGTGACGAGGGCTACGAGCAGTACTTC. Translated: CATSDEGYEQYF.

This clonotype appeared many times. The chain uses TRBV5-8 and TRBJ1-6; D remains ambiguous. This CDR3 has 16 amino acids. In germline, CDR1 is SGHTS, CDR2 YDEGEE. V was clipped by 0 bases and J by 2 bases, with 9 bases between them. The CDR3 loop reads CASSLEGVPYNSPLHF. The CDR3 region has the DNA TGTGCCAGCAGCTTGGAGGGAGTACCCTATAATTCACCCCTCCACTTT.

This clonotype showed up many times. The genes are TRBV28 and TRBJ2-5; 8 bases are a match to TRBD1. The trim removed 0 bases at V and 1 base at J, leaving 1 base unmatched. The CDR3 has 15 residues. The V gene's germline CDR1 is MDHEN and CDR2 SYDVKM. The CDR3 nucleotides read TGTGCCAGCAGTTTATGGACAGGGGCCCAAGAGACCCAGTACTTC. Its translation: CASSLWTGAQETQYF.

This clonotype was seen repeatedly, ten times or more. The gene calls are TRBV9 and TRBJ2-5, with a possible D match to TRBD1 (5 bases). The CDR3 extends over 14 amino acids. Germline CDR1 reads SGDLS; CDR2 reads YYNGEE. Trimming removed 3 bases from V and 3 bases from J, with 12 bases in between. In nucleotides, the CDR3 is TGTGCCAGCAGCGCCCGGACATACGAAGAGACCCAGTACTTC. This codes for CASSARTYEETQYF.

This clonotype was picked up many times. CDR3 nucleotides: TGCAGTGCTAGAGAGGAGGGGGGGCTTGGAACTAATGAAAAACTGTTTTTT. The encoded protein is CSAREEGGLGTNEKLFF. The gene calls are TRBV20-1 and TRBJ1-4; maybe TRBD1 (6 bases). Per germline, CDR1 DFQATT and CDR2 SNEGSKA (reference sequence). Trimming removed 0 bases from V and 1 base from J, with 15 bases in between. The CDR3 runs to 17 residues.

This clonotype was seen many times. The chain is built from TRBV5-6 and TRBJ1-5; D might be TRBD1 (5 bases). CDR1 is SGHDT and CDR2 is YYEEEE in the germline V gene. Between the trimmed V and J ends, which lost 0 bases and 1 base, there was a span of 8 bases. The CDR3 totals 15 residues. CDR3: CASSLGQGSNQPQHF. CDR3 coding DNA: TGTGCCAGCAGCTTGGGGCAGGGCAGCAATCAGCCCCAGCATTTT.

CDR3 bases: TGTGCCAGTACGCCCGAAGCGGGAGGGCTGCGGCGTGAGCAGTTCTTC. Its translation is CASTPEAGGLRREQFF. The chain links TRBV19 to TRBJ2-1, with 10 positions matching TRBD2. The CDR3 is 16 amino acids. Germline CDR1 LNHDA, CDR2 SQIVND (reference sequence). V was pared by 7 bases and J by 9 bases, with 15 bases of the junction left unmatched.

This clonotype was picked up many times. The chain uses TRBV7-2 and TRBJ2-5, with a weak D call TRBD1 (5 bases). V was cut by 1 base and J by 2 bases, with 11 bases left in between. The CDR3 loop spans 15 amino acids. Germline CDR1 SGHTA, CDR2 FQGNSA. The CDR3 sequence is CASSLDVTDQETQYF. CDR3 bases: TGTGCCAGCAGCTTAGATGTGACAGATCAAGAGACCCAGTACTTC.

The rearrangement uses TRBV20-1 and TRBJ2-4, with D hard to call. Trimming shortened V by 0 bases and J by 9 bases, and 12 bases separated the two germline ends. In germline, CDR1 is DFQATT, CDR2 SNEGSKA (reference sequence). The CDR3 is made up of 13 amino acids. This chain's CDR3 is CSARDTAKGIQYF. CDR3 bases: TGCAGTGCTAGAGACACCGCCAAAGGCATTCAGTACTTC.

This clonotype was picked up many times. The rearrangement links TRBV6-5 to TRBJ2-2; D remains ambiguous. This CDR3 comprises 15 residues. Germline V lookup: CDR1 MNHEY, CDR2 SVGAGI. The V and J ends lost 2 bases and 1 base respectively, with 8 bases between them. The chain's CDR3 is CASSYKYQNTGELFF. In DNA form, the CDR3 reads TGTGCCAGCAGTTACAAATACCAGAACACCGGGGAGCTGTTTTTT.

This clonotype was observed many times. This sequence joins TRBV6-1 and TRBJ2-3; TRBD2 agrees at 11 bases. V shed 1 base and J 4 bases; nucleotides not matched to a gene: 1. The CDR3 length is 15 residues. From germline, CDR1 is MNHNS and CDR2 SASEGT. The CDR3 sequence is CASSEVAGGPDTQYF. In DNA form, the CDR3 reads TGTGCCAGCAGTGAAGTAGCGGGAGGGCCAGATACGCAGTATTTT.

This clonotype was observed many times. The rearrangement joins TRBV20-1 to TRBJ2-7; 8 bases fit TRBD1. The ends lost 5 bases at V and 2 bases at J; junction bases unmatched: 11. Germline V CDR1 and CDR2: DFQATT, SNEGSKA (reference sequence). The CDR3 consists of 15 residues. CDR3 protein: CSAGKTGTGTYEQYF. The DNA for the CDR3 is TGCAGTGCTGGGAAGACCGGGACAGGAACCTACGAGCAGTACTTC.

This clonotype was picked up many times. The gene calls are TRBV5-1 and TRBJ2-3; a possible D gene is TRBD1 (6 bases). Looked up from germline, CDR1 is SGHRS and CDR2 is YFSETQ. Trimming removed 0 bases at V and 4 bases at J, with 12 bases between. This CDR3 region has 15 residues. The CDR3 DNA follows: TGCGCCAGCAGCTTGGTGGCAGGGGATGCAGATACGCAGTATTTT. It yields the protein CASSLVAGDADTQYF.

This clonotype has a count of ten or more. The V gene is TRBV29-1, the J gene TRBJ2-7; 8 bases are shared with TRBD1. Germline CDR1 and CDR2: SQVTM and ANQGSEA. This CDR3 comprises 15 residues. V shed 7 bases, J shed 4 bases, and the junction held 15 bases outside the gene matches. CDR3 coding DNA: TGCAGCGCTGGGGGGCCGGGACAGGTGTTTTACGAGCAGTACTTC. It yields the protein CSAGGPGQVFYEQYF.